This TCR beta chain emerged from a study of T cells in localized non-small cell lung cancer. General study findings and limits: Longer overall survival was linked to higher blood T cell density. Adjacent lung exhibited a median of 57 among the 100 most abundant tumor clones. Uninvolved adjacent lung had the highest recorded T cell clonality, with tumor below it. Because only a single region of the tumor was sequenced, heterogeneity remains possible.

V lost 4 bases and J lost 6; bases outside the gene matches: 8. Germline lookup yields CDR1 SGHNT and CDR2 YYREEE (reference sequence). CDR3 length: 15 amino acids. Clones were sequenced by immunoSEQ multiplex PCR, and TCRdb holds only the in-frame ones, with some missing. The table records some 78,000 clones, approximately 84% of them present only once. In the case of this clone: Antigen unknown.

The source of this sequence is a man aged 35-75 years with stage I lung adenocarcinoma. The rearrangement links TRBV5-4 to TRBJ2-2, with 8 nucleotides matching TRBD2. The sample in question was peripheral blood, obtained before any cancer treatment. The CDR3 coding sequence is TGTGCCAGCAGCCCGCCAGCGGGAGTTCCCGGGGAGCTGTTTTTT. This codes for CASSPPAGVPGELFF.